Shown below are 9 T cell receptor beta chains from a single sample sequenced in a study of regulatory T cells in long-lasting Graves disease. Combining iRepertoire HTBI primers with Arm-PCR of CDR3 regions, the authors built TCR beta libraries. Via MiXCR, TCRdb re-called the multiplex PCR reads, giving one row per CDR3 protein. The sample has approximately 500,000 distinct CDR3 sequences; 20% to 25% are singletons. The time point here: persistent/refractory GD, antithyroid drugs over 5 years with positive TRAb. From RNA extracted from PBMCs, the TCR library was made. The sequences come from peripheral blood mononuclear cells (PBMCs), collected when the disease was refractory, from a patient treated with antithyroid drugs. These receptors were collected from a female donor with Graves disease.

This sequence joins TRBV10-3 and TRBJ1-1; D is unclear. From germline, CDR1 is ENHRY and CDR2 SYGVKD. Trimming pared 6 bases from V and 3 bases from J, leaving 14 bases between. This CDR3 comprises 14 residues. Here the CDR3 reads CAIRVPRKDTEAFF. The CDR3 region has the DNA TGTGCCATCAGGGTACCCCGAAAGGACACTGAAGCTTTCTTT.

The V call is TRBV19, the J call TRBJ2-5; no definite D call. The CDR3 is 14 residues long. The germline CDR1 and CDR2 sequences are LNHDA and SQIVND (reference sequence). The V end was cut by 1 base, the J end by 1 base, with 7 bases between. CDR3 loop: CASSIVSSQETQYF. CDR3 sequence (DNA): TGTGCCAGTAGTATAGTCTCGTCCCAAGAGACCCAGTACTTC. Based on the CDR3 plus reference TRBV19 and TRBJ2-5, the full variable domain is DGGITQSPKYLFRKEGQNVTLSCEQNLNHDAMYWYRQDPGQGLRLIYYSQIVNDFQKGDIAEGYSVSREKKESFPLTVTSAQKNPTAFYLCASSIVSSQETQYFGPGTRLLVL.

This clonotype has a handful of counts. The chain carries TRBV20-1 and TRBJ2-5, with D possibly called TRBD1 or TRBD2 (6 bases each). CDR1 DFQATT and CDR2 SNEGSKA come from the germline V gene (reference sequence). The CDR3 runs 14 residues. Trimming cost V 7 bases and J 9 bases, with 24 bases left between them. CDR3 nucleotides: TGCAGTGTCGCAAACCCGACTAGGTCAGGGGCCCAGTACTTC. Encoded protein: CSVANPTRSGAQYF.

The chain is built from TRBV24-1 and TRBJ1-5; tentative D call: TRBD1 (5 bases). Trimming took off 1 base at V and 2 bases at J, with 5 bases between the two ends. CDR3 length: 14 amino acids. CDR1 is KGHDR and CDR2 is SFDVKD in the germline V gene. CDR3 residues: CATSDFRGNQPQHF. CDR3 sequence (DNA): TGTGCCACCAGTGATTTCAGGGGCAATCAGCCCCAGCATTTT.

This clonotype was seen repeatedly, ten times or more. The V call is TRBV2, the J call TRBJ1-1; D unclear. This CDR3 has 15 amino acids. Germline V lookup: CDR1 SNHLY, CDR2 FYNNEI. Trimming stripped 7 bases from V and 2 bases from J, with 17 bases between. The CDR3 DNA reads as TGTGCCAGCACCCCTGAGGGCACCTTAAACACTGAAGCTTTCTTT. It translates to CASTPEGTLNTEAFF.

The CDR3 loop is CASASTRQNYGYTF. CDR3 in DNA: TGCGCCAGCGCTTCGACACGTCAAAACTATGGCTACACCTTC. This chain uses TRBV4-1 with TRBJ1-2; no firm D call. The CDR3 has 14 amino acids. CDR1 is MGHRA and CDR2 is YSYEKL in the germline V gene. Trimming removed 8 bases from V and 2 bases from J, with 15 bases in between.

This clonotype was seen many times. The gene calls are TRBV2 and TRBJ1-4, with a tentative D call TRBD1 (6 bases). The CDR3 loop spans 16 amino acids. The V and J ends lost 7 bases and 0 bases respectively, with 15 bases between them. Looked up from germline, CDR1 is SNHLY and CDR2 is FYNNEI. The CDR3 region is CASTRSRGATNEKLFF. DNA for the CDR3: TGTGCCAGCACCAGATCCAGGGGTGCAACTAATGAAAAACTGTTTTTT.

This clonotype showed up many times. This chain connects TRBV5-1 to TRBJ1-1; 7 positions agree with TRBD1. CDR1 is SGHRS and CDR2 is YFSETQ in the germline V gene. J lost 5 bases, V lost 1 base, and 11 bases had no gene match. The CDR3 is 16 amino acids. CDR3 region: CASSLFPGQGGTEAFF. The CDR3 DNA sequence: TGCGCCAGCAGCTTGTTCCCGGGGCAGGGGGGTACTGAAGCTTTCTTT.

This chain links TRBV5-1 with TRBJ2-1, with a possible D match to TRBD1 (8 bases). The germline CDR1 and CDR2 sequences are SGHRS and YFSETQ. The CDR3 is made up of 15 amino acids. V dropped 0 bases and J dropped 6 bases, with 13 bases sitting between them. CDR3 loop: CASSLDRGEGNEQFF. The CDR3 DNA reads TGCGCCAGCAGCTTGGACAGGGGGGAGGGCAATGAGCAGTTCTTC. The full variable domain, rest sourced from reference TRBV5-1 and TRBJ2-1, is KAGVTQTPRYLIKTRGQQVTLSCSPISGHRSVSWYQQTPGQGLQFLFEYFSETQRNKGNFPGRFSGRQFSNSRSEMNVSTLELGDSALYLCASSLDRGEGNEQFFGPGTRLTVL.